This is a list of T cell receptor beta chains from one sample in a study of blood T cell repertoires in COVID-19. Generated by immunoSEQ multiplex PCR, the TCRdb table keeps only in-frame clones and is missing some. The data hold 150,000 or so clones, with roughly four fifths observed a single time. Sequencing used peripheral blood. These receptors originate from a human donor with acute or convalescent COVID-19. The donor label of this sample is uncertain. Each CDR3 is given with its conserved first and last residue. A D gene is named only where the DNA matches it firmly. The size of a clone is reported for some rows only, either as once, few or many, or as a class for expanded clones.

v_gene,abundance,j_gene,d_gene,CDR3aa,CDR3nt
TRBV5-1,NA,TRBJ1-2,TRBD1,CASSRQQGAGYGYTF,TGCGCCAGCAGCCGCCAACAGGGGGCTGGATATGGCTACACCTTC
TRBV7-9,NA,TRBJ1-1,NA,CASSQRFGVDTEAFF,TGTGCCAGCAGCCAAAGGTTCGGGGTCGACACTGAAGCTTTCTTT
TRBV27,NA,TRBJ2-3,NA,CASSFGRGTDTQYF,TGTGCCAGCAGTTTTGGCAGGGGCACAGATACGCAGTATTTT
TRBV6-1,NA,TRBJ2-7,TRBD1,CASSGREDRAAYEQYF,TGTGCCAGCAGTGGGCGTGAAGACAGGGCGGCCTACGAGCAGTACTTC
TRBV6-1,once,TRBJ2-4,TRBD1,CASSEIGAGQGWNLGVAKNIQYF,TGTGCCAGCAGTGAAATTGGCGCGGGACAGGGATGGAACCTCGGGGTGGCCAAAAACATTCAGTACTTC
TRBV3-1/TRBV3-2,NA,TRBJ1-3,NA,CASSQLIGNTIYF,TGTGCCAGCAGCCAATTAATTGGAAACACCATATATTTT
TRBV6-5,NA,TRBJ1-6,NA,CAVSRGGNSPLHF,TGTGCCGTCTCCAGGGGCGGTAATTCACCCCTCCACTTT
TRBV9,NA,TRBJ2-3,TRBD1,CASSPRTGGADTQYF,TGTGCCAGCAGCCCAAGGACAGGGGGCGCGGATACGCAGTATTTT
TRBV3-1/TRBV3-2,once,TRBJ2-6,NA,CASSQVLSGANVLTF,TGTGCCAGCAGCCAAGTCCTCTCTGGGGCCAACGTCCTGACTTTC
TRBV7-9,few,TRBJ1-3,TRBD1,CASSPGDRGNSGNTIYF,TGTGCCAGCAGCCCCGGTGACAGGGGCAACTCTGGAAACACCATATATTTT
TRBV6-2/TRBV6-3,NA,TRBJ2-4,TRBD2,CASSSSGGARYF,TGTGCCAGCAGCTCTAGCGGGGGGGCAAGGTACTTC
TRBV19,NA,TRBJ2-7,NA,CASSLGHNLPYEQYF,TGTGCCAGTAGTTTGGGACACAATCTTCCCTACGAGCAGTACTTC
TRBV29-1,NA,TRBJ1-2,TRBD1,CSVGQGAPGYTF,TGCAGCGTGGGACAGGGGGCGCCCGGCTACACCTTC
TRBV19,NA,TRBJ1-2,NA,CASSLWTDKDYGYTF,TGTGCCAGTAGTCTATGGACAGACAAGGACTATGGCTACACCTTC
TRBV5-1,NA,TRBJ1-4,NA,CASSLANQRGEKLFF,TGCGCCAGCAGCTTGGCTAACCAGAGGGGGGAAAAACTGTTTTTT
TRBV7-3,NA,TRBJ2-4,NA,CASSLTGHSGPTVRSAKNIQYF,TGTGCCAGCAGCTTAACAGGCCACAGCGGGCCAACCGTTCGCTCAGCCAAAAACATTCAGTACTTC
TRBV9,NA,TRBJ2-3,NA,CASSVQDGGLGDTQYF,TGTGCCAGCAGCGTACAGGACGGGGGGCTCGGGGATACGCAGTATTTT
TRBV7-2,NA,TRBJ2-3,NA,CAKSEGDTSTDTQYF,TGTGCCAAATCCGAGGGGGATACTAGCACAGATACGCAGTATTTT
TRBV11-2,NA,TRBJ2-2,TRBD2,CASSSGSGGFTGELFF,TGTGCCAGCAGCTCGGGTAGCGGGGGGTTCACCGGGGAGCTGTTTTTT
TRBV6-5,NA,TRBJ1-2,NA,CASSRWGDGYTF,TGTGCCAGCAGCCGCTGGGGAGACGGCTACACCTTC
TRBV19,NA,TRBJ2-5,NA,CASSSRGSGDQETQYF,TGTGCCAGTAGTAGCCGTGGCTCAGGGGACCAAGAGACCCAGTACTTC
TRBV6-6,NA,TRBJ1-1,TRBD1,CASSLDRAAEAFF,TGTGCCAGCAGTCTGGACAGGGCGGCTGAAGCTTTCTTT
TRBV5-6,NA,TRBJ1-4,NA,CASSLFGAGFATNEKLFF,TGTGCCAGCAGCTTGTTTGGGGCAGGTTTTGCAACTAATGAAAAACTGTTTTTT
TRBV18,NA,TRBJ2-4,TRBD2,CASSPRREGEDKNIQYF,TGTGCCAGCTCACCGCGGAGGGAGGGTGAGGACAAAAACATTCAGTACTTC
TRBV5-1,NA,TRBJ2-5,NA,CASSFPGKEETQYF,TGCGCCAGCAGCTTTCCCGGGAAAGAGGAGACCCAGTACTTC
TRBV18,NA,TRBJ2-5,TRBD2,CASSPPSGGEETQYF,TGTGCCAGCTCACCACCTAGCGGGGGGGAAGAGACCCAGTACTTC
TRBV4-3,NA,TRBJ2-7,TRBD2,CASSQGTQNLAGAYEQYF,TGCGCCAGCAGCCAAGGAACACAGAACTTAGCGGGCGCCTACGAGCAGTACTTC
TRBV19,many,TRBJ2-7,TRBD1,CASSISGQGTYEQYF,TGTGCCAGTAGTATTTCGGGACAGGGCACCTACGAGCAGTACTTC
TRBV4-1,NA,TRBJ1-1,NA,CASKSGVGGNTEAFF,TGCGCCAGCAAATCGGGTGTAGGGGGGAACACTGAAGCTTTCTTT
TRBV6-5,NA,TRBJ1-1,NA,CASSYRGADTEAFF,TGTGCCAGCAGTTATCGGGGGGCGGACACTGAAGCTTTCTTT
TRBV19,NA,TRBJ1-2,NA,CASSIYLSYGYTF,TGTGCCAGTAGTATATACTTGTCCTACGGCTACACCTTC
TRBV4-3,NA,TRBJ1-2,NA,CASSQDGGEGYTF,TGCGCCAGCAGCCAAGATGGAGGGGAAGGCTACACCTTC
TRBV5-1,few,TRBJ1-4,NA,CASSSTGATNEKLFF,TGCGCCAGCAGTTCTACAGGAGCAACTAATGAAAAACTGTTTTTT
TRBV19,few,TRBJ2-5,TRBD2,CASSRKRGGLETQYF,TGTGCCAGTAGTAGAAAGCGGGGGGGCCTGGAGACCCAGTACTTC
TRBV5-4,NA,TRBJ1-5,TRBD1,CASSSDRGFNQPQHF,TGTGCCAGCAGCTCCGACAGGGGTTTTAATCAGCCCCAGCATTTT
TRBV4-2,NA,TRBJ2-5,NA,CASSQEWGRFQETQYF,TGTGCCAGCAGCCAAGAGTGGGGGCGATTTCAAGAGACCCAGTACTTC
TRBV6-5,NA,TRBJ1-3,NA,CASNGGLLSGNTIYF,TGTGCCAGCAATGGGGGACTTCTCTCTGGAAACACCATATATTTT
TRBV13,NA,TRBJ1-2,TRBD1,CASSPLGGGQGYGYTF,TGTGCCAGCAGCCCTCTCGGGGGGGGACAGGGCTATGGCTACACCTTC
TRBV15,NA,TRBJ1-6,NA,CATSRGQISSYNSPLHF,TGTGCCACCAGCAGAGGACAAATAAGCTCCTATAATTCACCCCTCCACTTT
TRBV5-1,NA,TRBJ2-3,TRBD1,CASRPNGQGYEDTQYF,TGCGCCAGCAGACCCAACGGACAGGGGTATGAAGATACGCAGTATTTT
TRBV7-8,NA,TRBJ1-2,NA,CASSLALLQGPYGYTF,TGTGCCAGCAGCTTAGCCCTCCTACAGGGCCCTTATGGCTACACCTTC
TRBV11-1,NA,TRBJ2-5,NA,CASGQLNGETQYF,TGTGCCAGCGGACAATTGAATGGGGAGACCCAGTACTTC
TRBV19,NA,TRBJ1-1,TRBD1,CASSRQGGNTEAFF,TGTGCCAGTAGTCGACAGGGAGGGAACACTGAAGCTTTCTTT
TRBV14,NA,TRBJ1-6,TRBD1,CANSQEHRGNSPLHF,TGTGCCAACAGCCAAGAACACAGGGGAAATTCACCCCTCCACTTT
TRBV19,NA,TRBJ1-2,TRBD1,CASSPETGKVSYGYTF,TGTGCCAGTAGTCCTGAGACAGGGAAAGTTTCCTATGGCTACACCTTC
TRBV7-2,NA,TRBJ2-5,NA,CASSPRGVPGQDLFATQYF,TGTGCCAGCAGTCCCAGAGGGGTACCGGGACAAGATTTGTTTGCGACCCAGTACTTC
TRBV7-9,few,TRBJ1-5,NA,CASSLAQGNNQPQHF,TGTGCCAGCAGCTTAGCTCAGGGGAACAATCAGCCCCAGCATTTT
TRBV30,NA,TRBJ2-2,TRBD2,CAWSAPVRGGNTGELFF,TGTGCCTGGAGTGCCCCGGTGCGGGGGGGCAACACCGGGGAGCTGTTTTTT
TRBV6-5,NA,TRBJ1-6,NA,CASRRVGNSPLHF,TGTGCCAGCAGGCGGGTCGGTAATTCACCCCTCCACTTT
TRBV7-8,NA,TRBJ1-1,NA,CASSQPTALNTEAFF,TGTGCCAGCAGCCAACCGACAGCGTTAAACACTGAAGCTTTCTTT
TRBV19,few,TRBJ1-5,NA,CASAIRDIYSNQPQHF,TGTGCCAGTGCTATCCGGGACATCTATAGCAATCAGCCCCAGCATTTT